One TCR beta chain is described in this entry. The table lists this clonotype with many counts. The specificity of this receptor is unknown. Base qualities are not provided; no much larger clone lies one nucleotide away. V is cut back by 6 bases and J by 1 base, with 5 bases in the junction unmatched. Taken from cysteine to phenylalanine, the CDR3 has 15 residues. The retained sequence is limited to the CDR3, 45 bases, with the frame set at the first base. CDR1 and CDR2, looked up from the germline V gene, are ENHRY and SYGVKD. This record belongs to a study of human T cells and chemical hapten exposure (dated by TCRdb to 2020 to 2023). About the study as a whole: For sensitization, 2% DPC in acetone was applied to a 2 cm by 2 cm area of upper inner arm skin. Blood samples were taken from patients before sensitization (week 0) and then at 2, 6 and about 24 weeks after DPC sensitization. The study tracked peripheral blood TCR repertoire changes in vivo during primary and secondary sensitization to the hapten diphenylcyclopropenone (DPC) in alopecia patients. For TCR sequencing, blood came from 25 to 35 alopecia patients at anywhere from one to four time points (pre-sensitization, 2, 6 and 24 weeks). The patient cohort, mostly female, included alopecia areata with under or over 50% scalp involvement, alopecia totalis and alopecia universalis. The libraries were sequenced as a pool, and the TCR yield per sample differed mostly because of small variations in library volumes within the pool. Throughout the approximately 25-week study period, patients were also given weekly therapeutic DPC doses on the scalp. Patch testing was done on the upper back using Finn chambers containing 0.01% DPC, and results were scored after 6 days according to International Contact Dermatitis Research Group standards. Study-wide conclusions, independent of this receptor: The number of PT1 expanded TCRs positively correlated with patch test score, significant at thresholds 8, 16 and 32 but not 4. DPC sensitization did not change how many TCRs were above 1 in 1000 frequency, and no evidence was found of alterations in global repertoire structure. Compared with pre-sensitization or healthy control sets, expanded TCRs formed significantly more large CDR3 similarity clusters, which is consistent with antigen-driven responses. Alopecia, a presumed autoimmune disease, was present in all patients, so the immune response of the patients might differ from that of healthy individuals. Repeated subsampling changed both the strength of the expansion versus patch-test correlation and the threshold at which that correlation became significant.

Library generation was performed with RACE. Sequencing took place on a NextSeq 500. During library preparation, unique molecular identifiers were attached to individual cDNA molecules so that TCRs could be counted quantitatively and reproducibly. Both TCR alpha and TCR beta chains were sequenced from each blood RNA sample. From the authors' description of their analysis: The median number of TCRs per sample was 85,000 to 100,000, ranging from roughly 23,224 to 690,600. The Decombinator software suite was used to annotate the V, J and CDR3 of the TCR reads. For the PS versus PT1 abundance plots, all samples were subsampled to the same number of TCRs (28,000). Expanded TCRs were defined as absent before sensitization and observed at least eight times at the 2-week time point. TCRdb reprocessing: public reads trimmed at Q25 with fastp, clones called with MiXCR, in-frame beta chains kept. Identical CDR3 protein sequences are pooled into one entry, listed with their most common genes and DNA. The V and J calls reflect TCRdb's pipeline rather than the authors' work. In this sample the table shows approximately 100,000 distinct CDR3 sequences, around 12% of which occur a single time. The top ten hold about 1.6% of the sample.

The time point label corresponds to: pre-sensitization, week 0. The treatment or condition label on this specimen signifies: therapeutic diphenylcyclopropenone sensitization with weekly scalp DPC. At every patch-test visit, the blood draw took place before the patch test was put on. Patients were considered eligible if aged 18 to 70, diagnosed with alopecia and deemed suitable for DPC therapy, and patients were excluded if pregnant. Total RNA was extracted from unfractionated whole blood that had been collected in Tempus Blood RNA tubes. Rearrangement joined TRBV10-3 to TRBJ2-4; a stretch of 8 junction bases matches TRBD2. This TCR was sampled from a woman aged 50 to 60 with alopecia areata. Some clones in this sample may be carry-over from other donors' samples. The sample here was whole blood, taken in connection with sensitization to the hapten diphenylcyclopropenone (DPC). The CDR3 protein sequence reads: CAISERESAKNIQYF. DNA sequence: TGTGCCATCAGCGAGCGGGAGTCGGCCAAAAACATTCAGTACTTC.